The 11 T cell receptor beta chains reported below all come from one sample, sequenced in a study of radiation and T cells in renal cell carcinoma. Time point given: blood 2 weeks post-SBRT. As to treatment: 15 Gy SBRT to primary tumor, nephrectomy 4 weeks later. Here immunoSEQ multiplex PCR was the method, and the copy in TCRdb shows in-frame clones only, minus some. The sample lists 70,000 or so clones, about four fifths occurring once. Sequenced material: blood, taken from a patient whose treatment included radiotherapy and nephrectomy. The receptors originated from a man aged 55-75 years with renal cell carcinoma.

This chain joins TRBV7-9 and TRBJ2-2; 7 positions match TRBD2. Germline CDR1 SEHNR, CDR2 FQNEAQ (reference sequence). The length of the CDR3 is 17 residues. V shed 5 bases, J shed 1 base, and the junction held 10 bases outside the gene matches. CDR3 DNA: TGTGCCAGCAGCCACGAACTAGCGACCCAGAACACCGGGGAGCTGTTTTTT. Translating gives CASSHELATQNTGELFF. The full variable domain, its missing parts supplied by reference TRBV7-9 and TRBJ2-2, is DTGVSQNPRHKITKRGQNVTFRCDPISEHNRLYWYRQTLGQGPEFLTYFQNEAQLEKSRLLSDRFSAERPKGSFSTLEIQRTEQGDSAMYLCASSHELATQNTGELFFGEGSRLTVL.

The V gene is TRBV6-1, the J gene TRBJ2-5, with 10 nucleotides matching TRBD2. The J call could be wrong; TRBJ2-7 is a better fit for the DNA end. In germline, CDR1 is MNHNS, CDR2 SASEGT. CDR3 length: 14 residues. The CDR3, as DNA: TGTGCCAGCAGTGTAGCGGGAGGTCCCTACGAGCAGTACTTC. Encoded protein: CASSVAGGPYEQYF.

The chain is built from TRBV7-2 and TRBJ1-1, with D possibly being TRBD1 (6 bases). Germline CDR1 is SGHTA and CDR2 is FQGNSA. Between the trimmed V and J ends, which lost 0 bases and 1 base, there was a span of 15 bases. The CDR3 has 17 amino acids. The CDR3 here is CASSLASNRVRNTEAFF. The CDR3 DNA is TGTGCCAGCAGCTTAGCGTCAAACAGGGTCAGGAACACTGAAGCTTTCTTT.

This clone was detected a few times. The chain uses TRBV6-5 and TRBJ2-7; D remains unclear. The CDR3 runs to 15 residues. V was cut by 0 bases and J by 3 bases, with 12 bases left in between. Germline-derived CDR1 and CDR2 are MNHEY and SVGAGI. The CDR3 DNA reads as TGTGCCAGCAGTTACTCATTTCGTCAGGTCTACGAGCAGTACTTC. As protein: CASSYSFRQVYEQYF.

The chain carries TRBV25-1 and TRBJ1-2, with D maybe TRBD1 (5 bases). The CDR3 loop spans 15 amino acids. CDR1 is MGHDK, CDR2 SYGVNS, per germline. V shed 2 bases and J shed 2 bases, with 12 bases lying between them. The CDR3 nucleotides read TGTGCCAGCAGTGAAAGGGAAGGGGCAAACTATGGCTACACCTTC. Amino acids: CASSEREGANYGYTF.

The gene calls are TRBV10-3 and TRBJ2-3; 8 nucleotides line up with TRBD2. Germline loops: CDR1 ENHRY, CDR2 SYGVKD. V lost 0 bases to trimming and J lost 3 bases; unmatched junction nucleotides: 2. This CDR3 comprises 15 residues. Written as DNA, the CDR3 is TGTGCCATCAGTGAGTCGTTAGCGGGAACAGATACGCAGTATTTT. It encodes CAISESLAGTDTQYF.

V is TRBV27 and J is TRBJ2-1; no clear D. V lost 8 bases, J lost 0 bases, and 8 bases lay in between. From germline, CDR1 is MNHEY and CDR2 SMNVEV (reference sequence). CDR3 size: 13 residues. Here the CDR3 reads CASADLSYNEQFF. The CDR3 region has the DNA TGTGCCAGCGCAGACCTCTCCTACAATGAGCAGTTCTTC.

The genes are TRBV6-5 and TRBJ1-2; possibly TRBD1 for D (6 bases). CDR1 is MNHEY, CDR2 SVGAGI, per germline. This CDR3 is built from 12 residues. V gave up 10 bases and J gave up 6 bases, with 15 bases separating them. CDR3 sequence: CANGVEGDGYTF. Here the CDR3 DNA reads TGTGCCAACGGGGTAGAGGGGGATGGCTACACCTTC.

The CDR3 protein is CAISGDTRYGYTF. Here the CDR3 DNA reads TGTGCCATCAGTGGGGACACCCGCTATGGCTACACCTTC. J is TRBJ1-2 and V is TRBV10-3, with D perhaps TRBD1 (6 bases). In germline, CDR1 is ENHRY, CDR2 SYGVKD. Trimming removed 4 bases from V and 4 bases from J, with 10 bases in between. The CDR3 runs to 13 residues.

The chain uses TRBV25-1 and TRBJ2-5; 7 bases align to TRBD1. The germline gives CDR1 MGHDK, CDR2 SYGVNS. V was clipped by 4 bases and J by 5 bases; unmatched bases: 10. This CDR3 region has 15 residues. The CDR3 is CASSALGTAGETQYF. The CDR3 nucleotides are TGTGCCAGCAGTGCCCTAGGGACAGCCGGGGAGACCCAGTACTTC.

The genes are TRBV5-1 and TRBJ2-1; D may be TRBD1 or TRBD2 (5 bases each). The CDR3 has 14 amino acids. CDR1 SGHRS and CDR2 YFSETQ come from the germline V gene. V was cut by 0 bases and J by 8 bases, with 12 bases left in between. This CDR3 is CASSLAGTDYEQFF. The CDR3 coding sequence is TGCGCCAGCAGCTTGGCCGGGACGGACTATGAGCAGTTCTTC.